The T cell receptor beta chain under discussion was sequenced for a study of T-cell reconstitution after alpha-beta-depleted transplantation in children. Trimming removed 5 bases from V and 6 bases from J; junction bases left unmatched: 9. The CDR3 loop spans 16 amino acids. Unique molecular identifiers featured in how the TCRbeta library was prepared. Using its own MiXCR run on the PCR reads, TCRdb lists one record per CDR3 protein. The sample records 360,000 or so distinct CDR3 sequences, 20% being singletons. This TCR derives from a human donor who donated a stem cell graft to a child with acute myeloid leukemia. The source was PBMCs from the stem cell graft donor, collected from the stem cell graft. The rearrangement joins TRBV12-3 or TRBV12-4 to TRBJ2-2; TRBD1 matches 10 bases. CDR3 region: CASSRRTGTGAGELFF. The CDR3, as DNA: TGTGCCAGCAGTCGAAGAACCGGGACAGGGGCCGGGGAGCTGTTTTTT.